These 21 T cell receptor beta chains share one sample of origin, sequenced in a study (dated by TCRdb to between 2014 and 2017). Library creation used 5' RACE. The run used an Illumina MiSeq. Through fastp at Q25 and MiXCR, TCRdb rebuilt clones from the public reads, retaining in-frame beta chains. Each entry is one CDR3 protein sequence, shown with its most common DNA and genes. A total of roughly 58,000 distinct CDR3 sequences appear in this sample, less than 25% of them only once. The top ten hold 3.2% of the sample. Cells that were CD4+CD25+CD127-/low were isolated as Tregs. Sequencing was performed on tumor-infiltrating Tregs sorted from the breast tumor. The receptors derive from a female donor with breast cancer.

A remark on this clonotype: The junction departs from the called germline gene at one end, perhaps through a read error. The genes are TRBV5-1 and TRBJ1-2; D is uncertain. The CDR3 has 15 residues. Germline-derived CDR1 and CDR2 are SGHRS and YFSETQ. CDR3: CANSLGSGIDYGYTF. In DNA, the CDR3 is TGCGCCAACAGCTTGGGATCGGGGATAGACTATGGCTACACCTTC.

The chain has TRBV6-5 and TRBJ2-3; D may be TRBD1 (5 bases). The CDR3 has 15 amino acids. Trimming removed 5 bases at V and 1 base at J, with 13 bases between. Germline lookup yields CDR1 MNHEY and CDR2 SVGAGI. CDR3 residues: CASSLGAAGTDTQYF. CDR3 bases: TGTGCCAGCAGTCTAGGGGCGGCGGGCACAGATACGCAGTATTTT.

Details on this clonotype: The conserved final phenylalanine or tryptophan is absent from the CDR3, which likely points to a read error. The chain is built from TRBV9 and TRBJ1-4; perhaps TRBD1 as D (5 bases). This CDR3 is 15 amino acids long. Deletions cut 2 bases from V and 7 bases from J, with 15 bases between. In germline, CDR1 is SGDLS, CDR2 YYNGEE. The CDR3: CASSVGGTSGEKLFY. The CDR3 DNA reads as TGTGCCAGCAGCGTCGGCGGGACGTCGGGTGAAAAACTGTTTTAT.

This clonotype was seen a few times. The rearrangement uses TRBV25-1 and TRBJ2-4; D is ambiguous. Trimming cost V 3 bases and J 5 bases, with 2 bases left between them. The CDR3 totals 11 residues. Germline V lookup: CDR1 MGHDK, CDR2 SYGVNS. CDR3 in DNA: TGTGCCAGCAGTGACCAAAACATTCAGTACTTC. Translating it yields CASSDQNIQYF.

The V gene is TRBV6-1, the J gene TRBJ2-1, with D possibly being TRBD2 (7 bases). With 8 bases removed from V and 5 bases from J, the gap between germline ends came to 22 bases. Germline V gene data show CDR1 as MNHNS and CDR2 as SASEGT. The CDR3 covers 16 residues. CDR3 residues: CASVPGGAGHNNEQFF. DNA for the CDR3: TGTGCCAGCGTCCCTGGGGGGGCGGGACACAACAATGAGCAGTTCTTC.

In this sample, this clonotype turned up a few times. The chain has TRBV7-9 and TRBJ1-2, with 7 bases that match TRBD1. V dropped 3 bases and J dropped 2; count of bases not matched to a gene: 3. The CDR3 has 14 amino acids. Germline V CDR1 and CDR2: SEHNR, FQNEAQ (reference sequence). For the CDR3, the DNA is TGTGCCAGCAGCTTGGGACAGCAAAACTATGGCTACACCTTC. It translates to CASSLGQQNYGYTF. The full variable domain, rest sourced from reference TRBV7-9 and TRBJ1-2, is DTGVSQNPRHKITKRGQNVTFRCDPISEHNRLYWYRQTLGQGPEFLTYFQNEAQLEKSRLLSDRFSAERPKGSFSTLEIQRTEQGDSAMYLCASSLGQQNYGYTFGSGTRLTVV.

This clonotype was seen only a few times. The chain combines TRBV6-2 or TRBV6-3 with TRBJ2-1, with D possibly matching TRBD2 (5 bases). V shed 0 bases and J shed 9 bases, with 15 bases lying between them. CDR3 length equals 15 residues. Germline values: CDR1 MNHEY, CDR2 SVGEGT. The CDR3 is CASSYSRPGGSEQFF. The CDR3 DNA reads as TGTGCCAGCAGTTACTCGCGACCCGGAGGAAGTGAGCAGTTCTTC.

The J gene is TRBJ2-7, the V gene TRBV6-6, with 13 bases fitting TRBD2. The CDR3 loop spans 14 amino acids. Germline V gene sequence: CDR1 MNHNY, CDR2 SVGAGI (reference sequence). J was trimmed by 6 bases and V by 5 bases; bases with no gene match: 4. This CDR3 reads CASSVGLAGVEQYF. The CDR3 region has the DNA TGTGCCAGCAGTGTTGGACTAGCGGGAGTCGAGCAGTACTTC.

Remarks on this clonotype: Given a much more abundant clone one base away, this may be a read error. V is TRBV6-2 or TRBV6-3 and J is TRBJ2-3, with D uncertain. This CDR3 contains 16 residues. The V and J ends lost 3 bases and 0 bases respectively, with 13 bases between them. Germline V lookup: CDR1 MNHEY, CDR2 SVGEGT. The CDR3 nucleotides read TGTGCCAGCAGTTATCGAAGCAGCGACAGCACAGATACGCAGTATTTT. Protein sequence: CASSYRSSDSTDTQYF.

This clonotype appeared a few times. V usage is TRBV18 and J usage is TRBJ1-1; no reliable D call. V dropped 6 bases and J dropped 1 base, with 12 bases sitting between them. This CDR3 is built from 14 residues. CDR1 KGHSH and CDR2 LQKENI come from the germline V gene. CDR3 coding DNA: TGTGCCAGCTCGCGAGCAGGACCGAACACTGAAGCTTTCTTT. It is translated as CASSRAGPNTEAFF.

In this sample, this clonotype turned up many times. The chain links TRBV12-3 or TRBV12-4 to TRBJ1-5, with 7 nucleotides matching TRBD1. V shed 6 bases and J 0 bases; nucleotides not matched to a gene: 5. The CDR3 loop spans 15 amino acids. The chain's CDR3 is CASSQGQVSNQPQHF. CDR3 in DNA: TGTGCCAGCAGCCAAGGACAGGTTAGCAATCAGCCCCAGCATTTT.

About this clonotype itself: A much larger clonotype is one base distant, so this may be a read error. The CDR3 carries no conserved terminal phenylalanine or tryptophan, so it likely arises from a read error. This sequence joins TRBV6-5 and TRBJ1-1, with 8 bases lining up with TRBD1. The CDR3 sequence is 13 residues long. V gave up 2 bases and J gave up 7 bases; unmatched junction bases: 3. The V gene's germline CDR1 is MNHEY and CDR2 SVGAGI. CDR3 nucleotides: TGTGCCAGCAGTTACGGACAGGGTGATGAAGCTTTCTAT. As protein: CASSYGQGDEAFY.

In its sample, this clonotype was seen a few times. The CDR3 loop reads CSVAGTGGKNIQYF. CDR3 in DNA: TGCAGCGTGGCCGGGACAGGGGGCAAAAACATTCAGTACTTC. The chain recombines TRBV29-1 with TRBJ2-4; 11 bases line up with TRBD1. The J segment lost 3 bases and the V segment lost 6 bases, leaving 4 bases of the junction unmatched. This CDR3 region has 14 residues. CDR1 and CDR2 from the germline V gene are SQVTM and ANQGSEA.

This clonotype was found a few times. In nucleotides, the CDR3 is TGCAGTGCTAAACAGGGCTACCAAGAGACCCAGTACTTC. Translating gives CSAKQGYQETQYF. The V gene is TRBV20-1, the J gene TRBJ2-5; TRBD1 is a possible D gene (6 bases). CDR1 is DFQATT, CDR2 SNEGSKA, per germline (reference sequence). The V and J ends lost 4 bases and 0 bases respectively, with 9 bases between them. The CDR3 covers 13 residues.

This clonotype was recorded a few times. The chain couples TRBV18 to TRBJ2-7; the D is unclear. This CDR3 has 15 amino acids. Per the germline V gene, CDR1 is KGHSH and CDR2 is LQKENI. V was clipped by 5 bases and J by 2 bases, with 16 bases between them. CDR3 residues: CASSTDRVATYEQYF. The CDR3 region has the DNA TGTGCCAGCTCAACCGACCGGGTCGCCACCTACGAGCAGTACTTC.

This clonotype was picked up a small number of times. The CDR3 is CASSLRERNQPQHF. The CDR3 DNA sequence: TGTGCCAGCAGCTTAAGGGAACGCAATCAGCCCCAGCATTTT. The rearrangement links TRBV7-2 to TRBJ1-5; D unresolved. The germline V and J ends were trimmed by 2 bases and 2 bases, with 7 bases remaining between them. Per the germline V gene, CDR1 is SGHTA and CDR2 is FQGNSA. The CDR3 runs 14 residues.

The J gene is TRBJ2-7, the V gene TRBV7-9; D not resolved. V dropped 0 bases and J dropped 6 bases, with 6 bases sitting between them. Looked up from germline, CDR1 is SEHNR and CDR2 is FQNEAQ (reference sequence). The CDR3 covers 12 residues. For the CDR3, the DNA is TGTGCCAGCAGCTTAGCGAGGTGCGAGCAGTACTTC. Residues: CASSLARCEQYF. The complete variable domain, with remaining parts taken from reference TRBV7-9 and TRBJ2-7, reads DTGVSQNPRHKITKRGQNVTFRCDPISEHNRLYWYRQTLGQGPEFLTYFQNEAQLEKSRLLSDRFSAERPKGSFSTLEIQRTEQGDSAMYLCASSLARCEQYFGPGTRLTVT.

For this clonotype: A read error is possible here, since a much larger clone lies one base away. CDR3 sequence (DNA): TGCGGCGTGTCCGGGGTGAATGAAAAACTGTTTTTT. Its translation: CGVSGVNEKLFF. The genes are TRBV29-1 and TRBJ1-4; D remains ambiguous. This CDR3 has 12 amino acids. Germline V gene lookup returns CDR1 SQVTM and CDR2 ANQGSEA.

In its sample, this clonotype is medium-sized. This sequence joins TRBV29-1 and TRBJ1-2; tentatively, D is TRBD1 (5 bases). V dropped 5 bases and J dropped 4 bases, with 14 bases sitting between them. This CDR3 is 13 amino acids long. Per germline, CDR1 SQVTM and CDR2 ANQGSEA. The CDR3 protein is CSVRQGASYGYTF. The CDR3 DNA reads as TGCAGCGTTCGACAAGGGGCCTCCTATGGCTACACCTTC. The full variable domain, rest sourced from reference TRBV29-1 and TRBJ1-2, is SAVISQKPSRDICQRGTSLTIQCQVDSQVTMMFWYRQQPGQSLTLIATANQGSEATYESGFVIDKFPISRPNLTFSTLTVSNMSPEDSSIYLCSVRQGASYGYTFGSGTRLTVV.

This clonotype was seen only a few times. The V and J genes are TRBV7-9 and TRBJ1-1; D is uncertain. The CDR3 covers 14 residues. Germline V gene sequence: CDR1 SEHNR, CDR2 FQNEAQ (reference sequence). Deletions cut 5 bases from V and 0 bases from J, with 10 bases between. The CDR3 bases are TGTGCCAGCAGCCCATCACTCGTGAACACTGAAGCTTTCTTT. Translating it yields CASSPSLVNTEAFF.

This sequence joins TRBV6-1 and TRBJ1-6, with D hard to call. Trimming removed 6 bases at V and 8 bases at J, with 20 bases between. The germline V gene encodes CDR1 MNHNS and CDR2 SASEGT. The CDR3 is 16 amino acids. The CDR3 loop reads CASRSLSQMIYSPLHF. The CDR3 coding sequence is TGTGCCAGCAGGTCCCTTTCTCAGATGATCTATTCACCCCTCCACTTT.